The 30 T cell receptor delta chains below come from one sample, sequenced in a study of Vδ1+ human thymocytes. RNA was extracted from the cells and then reverse transcribed. CDR3 amplicons came from multiplex PCR with pooled V-gene forward and constant-region reverse primers. TCRdb reprocessed the multiplex PCR reads through CATT. The table lists tens of thousands of delta-chain clones, about a sixth of them singletons. No antigens are known for them. Regarding the study as a whole: Thymic TRG and TRD repertoires appeared highly polyclonal, with Gaussian CDR3 length distributions.

Specimen: Vdelta1+ gamma-delta thymocytes from the thymus. Subset in this sample: FACS-sorted CD3+ TCRalphabeta- TCRVdelta1+ TCRVdelta2- thymocytes. The receptor set was obtained from a boy in the first two years of life who had congenital heart surgery.

This clone was picked up a small number of times. J is TRDJ1 and V is TRDV1, with TRDD3 identical over 7 bases. Trimming took 5 bases from V and 11 from J; bases not matched to a gene: 8. The CDR3 totals 12 residues. CDR1 and CDR2 from the germline V gene are TSWWSYY and QGS. CDR3 region: CALGKGGYDLIF. The CDR3 DNA is TGTGCTCTTGGGAAGGGTGGATACGACCTCATCTTT.

The table lists this clone with a few counts. The gene calls are TRDV1 and TRDJ1; D perhaps matches TRDD3 (5 bases). Trimming left V 9 bases short and J 0 bases short, with 26 bases between. Germline V lookup: CDR1 TSWWSYY, CDR2 QGS. The CDR3 length is 18 residues. The CDR3 nucleotides are TGTGCTCTCGTACTAGTTTGGCGAGATACACCCCACACCGATAAACTCATCTTT. Translation: CALVLVWRDTPHTDKLIF.

The V gene is TRDV1, the J gene TRDJ1; 7 nucleotides line up with TRDD2. There are 16 residues in the CDR3. CDR1 and CDR2 from the germline V gene are TSWWSYY and QGS. J was trimmed by 0 bases and V by 4 bases; bases with no gene match: 8. CDR3 in amino acids: CALGAFLWNYTDKLIF. CDR3 in DNA: TGTGCTCTTGGGGCCTTCCTGTGGAACTACACCGATAAACTCATCTTT.

This clone was seen a few times. V and J are TRDV1 and TRDJ1, with 10 bases lining up with TRDD3. J was trimmed by 2 bases and V by 5 bases; bases with no gene match: 23. Germline CDR1 and CDR2: TSWWSYY and QGS. The CDR3 runs 21 residues. CDR3 DNA sequence: TGTGCTCTTGGGCCGGGCCTTCTATGTACTTACTGGGGGATGCTAACCGATAAACTCATCTTT. Translation gives CALGPGLLCTYWGMLTDKLIF.

The V call is TRDV1, the J call TRDJ1; 11 bases match TRDD3. Germline CDR1 reads TSWWSYY; CDR2 reads QGS. CDR3 length equals 17 residues. Trimming removed 0 bases from V and 5 bases from J; junction bases left unmatched: 8. CDR3 region: CALGELPQLGDKDKLIF. Here the CDR3 DNA reads TGTGCTCTTGGGGAACTCCCTCAACTGGGGGATAAGGATAAACTCATCTTT.

This clone was counted only a few times. The J gene is TRDJ1, the V gene TRDV1; maybe TRDD2 (5 bases). Trimming left V 4 bases short and J 0 bases short, with 24 bases between. CDR3 length equals 19 residues. Looked up from germline, CDR1 is TSWWSYY and CDR2 is QGS. CDR3 coding DNA: TGTGCTCTTGGGGTCCGTTTATTCCTGGTGGTACCGTACACCGATAAACTCATCTTT. Protein product: CALGVRLFLVVPYTDKLIF.

The chain uses TRDV1 and TRDJ1; 10 nucleotides align to TRDD3. With 2 bases clipped from V and 7 bases from J, the junction kept 31 bases outside the gene matches. This CDR3 region has 23 residues. The germline gives CDR1 TSWWSYY, CDR2 QGS. The CDR3 spells CALGEKSCSYGGYACFEKGKLIF. The CDR3 region has the DNA TGTGCTCTTGGGGAAAAATCTTGTTCCTACGGGGGATACGCGTGCTTCGAAAAGGGTAAACTCATCTTT.

This clone was seen a few times. The chain uses TRDV1 and TRDJ1; 9 bases match TRDD3. V was clipped by 3 bases and J by 1 base; unmatched bases: 15. The germline V gene encodes CDR1 TSWWSYY and CDR2 QGS. There are 19 residues in the CDR3. CDR3 nucleotide sequence: TGTGCTCTTGGGGATACCCCACCGGGGGGGATACATTGCACCGATAAACTCATCTTT. The encoded protein is CALGDTPPGGIHCTDKLIF.

The V and J genes are TRDV1 and TRDJ1; 8 bases fit TRDD3. Germline lookup yields CDR1 TSWWSYY and CDR2 QGS. CDR3 length: 22 residues. J gave up 0 bases and V 0 bases, and 21 bases lay outside the gene matches. The CDR3 reads CALGELSDSYYWGPPYTDKLIF. CDR3 nucleotide sequence: TGTGCTCTTGGGGAACTTTCCGACTCTTACTACTGGGGGCCCCCGTACACCGATAAACTCATCTTT.

V gene TRDV1 combines with J gene TRDJ1; the D gene is possibly TRDD3 (6 bases). V shed 3 bases and J shed 0 bases, with 20 bases lying between them. Germline V lookup: CDR1 TSWWSYY, CDR2 QGS. The CDR3 is made up of 18 amino acids. Written as DNA, the CDR3 is TGTGCTCTTGGGGATCGTTCTTTACTCGGGGGGAACACCGATAAACTCATCTTT. This translates into CALGDRSLLGGNTDKLIF.

The J gene is TRDJ1, the V gene TRDV1, with 7 positions matching TRDD3. This CDR3 has 18 residues. With V trimmed by 3 bases and J by 0 bases, 13 bases remained unmatched. Germline V gene sequence: CDR1 TSWWSYY, CDR2 QGS. The CDR3 DNA follows: TGTGCTCTTGGGGATTCTACCGCCTGGGGGTCGTACACCGATAAACTCATCTTT. It translates to CALGDSTAWGSYTDKLIF.

In this sample, this clone turned up a few times. The V and J genes are TRDV1 and TRDJ1, with 10 bases lining up with TRDD3. The CDR3 runs 19 residues. V dropped 0 bases and J dropped 5; count of bases not matched to a gene: 15. Germline V gene data show CDR1 as TSWWSYY and CDR2 as QGS. CDR3 sequence reads: CALGELGASHWGIGDKLIF. The CDR3 DNA follows: TGTGCTCTTGGGGAACTAGGGGCCTCCCACTGGGGGATTGGGGATAAACTCATCTTT.

V usage is TRDV1 and J usage is TRDJ2, with TRDD3 matching over 9 bases. Germline trimming cut 3 bases from V and 6 bases from J; bases unmatched to any gene: 17. Germline lookup yields CDR1 TSWWSYY and CDR2 QGS. The CDR3 length is 19 residues. The CDR3 region has the DNA TGTGCTCTTGGGGAGCATACGACCTGGGGGATGGCGTATTCAGCACAACTCTTCTTT. As protein: CALGEHTTWGMAYSAQLFF.

The rearrangement uses TRDV1 and TRDJ1; a weak D match, TRDD3 (6 bases). V lost 4 bases, J lost 0 bases, and 24 bases lay in between. Germline CDR1 and CDR2: TSWWSYY and QGS. This CDR3 spans 19 amino acids. In DNA form, the CDR3 reads TGTGCTCTTGGGGGTACCATTCTTGGGGGGGTGCCGTACACCGATAAACTCATCTTT. Residues: CALGGTILGGVPYTDKLIF.

In its sample, this clone was seen a few times. The rearrangement joins TRDV1 to TRDJ1, with unresolved D. Trimming cost V 0 bases and J 0 bases, with 23 bases left between them. Per germline, CDR1 TSWWSYY and CDR2 QGS. The CDR3 runs to 20 residues. This CDR3 is CALGELASCPLDTNTDKLIF. The CDR3 DNA follows: TGTGCTCTTGGGGAACTTGCGTCCTGTCCGCTGGACACAAACACCGATAAACTCATCTTT.

Only a few counts were recorded for this clone. The V call is TRDV1, the J call TRDJ1, with 11 bases lining up with TRDD3. This CDR3 is 25 amino acids long. Germline V gives CDR1 TSWWSYY, CDR2 QGS. With V trimmed by 0 bases and J by 7 bases, 34 bases remained unmatched. The CDR3 DNA sequence: TGTGCTCTTGGGGAACTTGGAGGATCGCCTTCCTACGCAGTACTGGGGGATAAGGATGGTCGTAAACTCATCTTT. Translated, it gives CALGELGGSPSYAVLGDKDGRKLIF.

The chain carries TRDV1 and TRDJ2, with a weak D call TRDD3 (6 bases). There are 18 residues in the CDR3. CDR1 TSWWSYY and CDR2 QGS come from the germline V gene. V was trimmed by 3 bases and J by 1 base, leaving 18 bases between them. The CDR3 bases are TGTGCTCTTGGGGAGGCCTCCGGGGGACTGGTTTTGACAGCACAACTCTTCTTT. Protein sequence: CALGEASGGLVLTAQLFF.

This rearrangement joins TRDV1 to TRDJ1; the match to TRDD3 covers 10 bases. This CDR3 is built from 18 residues. In germline, CDR1 is TSWWSYY, CDR2 QGS. V shed 3 bases, J shed 6 bases, and the junction held 16 bases outside the gene matches. The CDR3 reads CALGDVSPDWGIKNKLIF. The CDR3 DNA sequence: TGTGCTCTTGGGGATGTCTCTCCTGACTGGGGGATCAAGAATAAACTCATCTTT.

As for this clone: The junction does not match germline at one end; this may be a read error. Other DNA sequences from this sample encode an identical CDR3 as well. The chain joins TRDV1 to TRDJ1, with TRDD3 matching 7 bases. The germline gives CDR1 TSWWSYY, CDR2 QGS. CDR3 size: 21 residues. The CDR3 sequence: CALGEAPTRGIPHAITDKPIF. The DNA of the CDR3 is TGTGCTCTTGGGGAAGCACCTACTAGGGGGATCCCTCACGCTATCACCGATAAACCCATCTTT.

This rearrangement joins TRDV1 to TRDJ1; a weak D match, TRDD3 (5 bases). In germline, CDR1 is TSWWSYY, CDR2 QGS. Deletions cut 0 bases from V and 4 bases from J, with 27 bases between. The CDR3 consists of 20 residues. CDR3 in DNA: TGTGCTCTTGGGGAACTTGAGACTACCCCGCTGAGGGATCCTCTCGATAAACTCATCTTT. Translating gives CALGELETTPLRDPLDKLIF.

This clone was counted only a few times. This chain joins TRDV2 and TRDJ1; 11 positions match TRDD3. Germline V gives CDR1 GEAIGNYY, CDR2 EKD. Trimming removed 0 bases from V and 0 bases from J; junction bases left unmatched: 11. CDR3 size: 19 residues. CDR3 DNA sequence: TGTGCCTGTGACACCGATGATCTGGGGGATACCTCGTACACCGATAAACTCATCTTT. Amino acid sequence: CACDTDDLGDTSYTDKLIF.

By frequency in the sample, this clone is medium-sized. The chain couples TRDV2 to TRDJ1, with 9 nucleotides matching TRDD3. The CDR3 sequence is 18 residues long. The germline V gene encodes CDR1 GEAIGNYY and CDR2 EKD. The ends lost 5 bases at V and 0 bases at J; junction bases unmatched: 15. The CDR3 region is CACATGWGICQYTDKLIF. In DNA, the CDR3 is TGTGCCTGTGCCACGGGGTGGGGGATATGCCAGTACACCGATAAACTCATCTTT.

There are a few counts of this clone. The rearrangement links TRDV1 to TRDJ1, with TRDD3 matching over 11 bases. The CDR3 totals 20 residues. The V segment lost 2 bases and the J segment 1 base; nucleotides outside the gene matches: 15. Germline V CDR1 and CDR2: TSWWSYY, QGS. CDR3 DNA sequence: TGTGCTCTTGGGGAAGTTCCGGGCTGGGGGATACTAAGGGTCACCGATAAACTCATCTTT. This encodes CALGEVPGWGILRVTDKLIF.

In its sample, this clone was seen a few times. The genes are TRDV1 and TRDJ1; 7 bases are shared with TRDD2. Unmatched junction bases numbered 19, after V lost 1 base and J lost 2 bases. The CDR3 has 20 amino acids. Germline CDR1 reads TSWWSYY; CDR2 reads QGS. Here the CDR3 DNA reads TGTGCTCTTGGGGAACCCGTTCCTACACCACCTCCCCCGGGGACCGATAAACTCATCTTT. This translates into CALGEPVPTPPPPGTDKLIF.

The J gene is TRDJ1, the V gene TRDV1; D gene unclear. The V gene lost 3 bases and the J gene lost 2 bases, with 31 bases spanning the gap. The germline V gene encodes CDR1 TSWWSYY and CDR2 QGS. This CDR3 is 21 amino acids long. CDR3 DNA: TGTGCTCTTGGGGACAACCCTCCATTCGCTACCCTCGGCCGTCTAACCGATAAACTCATCTTT. Its translation is CALGDNPPFATLGRLTDKLIF.

This clone was observed a few times. The chain links TRDV1 to TRDJ1; 9 bases align to TRDD3. The length of the CDR3 is 21 residues. V dropped 0 bases and J dropped 2; count of bases not matched to a gene: 19. CDR1 and CDR2 from the germline V gene are TSWWSYY and QGS. The CDR3 loop is CALGELTPTSWGISPTDKLIF. The CDR3 DNA sequence: TGTGCTCTTGGGGAACTAACTCCTACTAGTTGGGGGATATCGCCTACCGATAAACTCATCTTT.

V gene TRDV1 combines with J gene TRDJ1, with 7 bases that match TRDD3. The V gene's germline CDR1 is TSWWSYY and CDR2 QGS. This CDR3 spans 18 amino acids. The V and J ends lost 4 bases and 1 base, in that order; junction bases with no gene match: 15. The CDR3 DNA is TGTGCTCTTGGGGTCCGAGCCTCCACCTGGGGGTTCACCGATAAACTCATCTTT. It codes for CALGVRASTWGFTDKLIF.

The J gene is TRDJ1, the V gene TRDV1; D might be TRDD2 (5 bases). Per germline, CDR1 TSWWSYY and CDR2 QGS. V lost 1 base and J 2 bases, leaving 26 bases between the germline ends. The CDR3 has 20 amino acids. The CDR3 region is CALGERGSYRRGPSTDKLIF. The CDR3 bases are TGTGCTCTTGGGGAACGGGGCTCCTATCGACGTGGGCCGAGTACCGATAAACTCATCTTT.

This chain joins TRAV29/DV5 and TRDJ1; 8 positions agree with TRDD3. Germline values: CDR1 NSMFDY, CDR2 ISSIKDK. V shed 0 bases, J shed 3 bases, and the junction held 10 bases outside the gene matches. The CDR3 is 16 amino acids. CDR3 protein: CAASVGVLGVADKLIF. The CDR3 DNA reads TGTGCAGCAAGCGTAGGAGTACTGGGGGTGGCCGATAAACTCATCTTT.

Only a few counts were recorded for this clone. V usage is TRDV1 and J usage is TRDJ1, with 7 bases identical to TRDD2. Germline values: CDR1 TSWWSYY, CDR2 QGS. This CDR3 contains 16 residues. The V gene end was trimmed by 0 bases and the J gene end by 3 bases; junction bases not matched to a gene: 7. The chain's CDR3 is CALGELFLRSSDKLIF. The CDR3 DNA is TGTGCTCTTGGGGAACTATTCCTACGGTCCTCCGATAAACTCATCTTT.